These 6 T cell receptor beta chains came from one sample sequenced in a study of cytomegalovirus exposure and HLA in healthy donors. 13 Jbeta primers and 60 Vbeta primers were used for the PCR. TCRdb's copy holds only in-frame clones and misses some; the assay was immunoSEQ multiplex PCR. The data contain under 200,000 clones, around 79% of them seen just once; the ten biggest clones take up around 3.3%. Material for sequencing was PBMCs. These TCRs come from a woman in her thirties or forties in good health and CMV-seronegative.

DNA of the CDR3: TGTGCCAGCAGTAGTTACAGGGATCGCAATCAGCCCCAGCATTTT. It specifies CASSSYRDRNQPQHF. This sequence joins TRBV2 and TRBJ1-5, with a possible D match to TRBD1 (6 bases). Trimming pared 5 bases from V and 2 bases from J, leaving 13 bases between. The CDR3 length is 15 residues. Germline V gene sequence: CDR1 SNHLY, CDR2 FYNNEI.

The chain employs TRBV5-4 and TRBJ1-6; D gene uncertain. The CDR3 contains 13 residues. V was cut by 10 bases and J by 3 bases, with 11 bases left in between. Per germline, CDR1 SGHNT and CDR2 YYREEE (reference sequence). CDR3 sequence reads: CAFRTVYNSPLHF. CDR3 in DNA: TGTGCCTTCCGTACAGTCTATAATTCACCCCTCCACTTT.

Concerning this clone itself: Other DNA sequences in this specimen translate into the identical CDR3. The rearrangement uses TRBV29-1 and TRBJ2-3, with 7 bases aligning to TRBD1. Germline trimming cut 4 bases from V and 4 bases from J; bases unmatched to any gene: 2. This CDR3 spans 12 amino acids. Germline assignment: CDR1 SQVTM and CDR2 ANQGSEA. Here the CDR3 reads CSVGTGADTQYF. In DNA form, the CDR3 reads TGCAGCGTTGGTACAGGGGCAGATACGCAGTATTTT.

The chain joins TRBV27 to TRBJ1-1, with D unresolved. This CDR3 spans 14 amino acids. Germline CDR1 is MNHEY and CDR2 is SMNVEV (reference sequence). V lost 1 base to trimming and J lost 5 bases, with 11 bases between them. This CDR3 reads CASSLYSGGTEAFF. The CDR3 DNA sequence: TGTGCCAGCAGTTTATACTCGGGAGGGACTGAAGCTTTCTTT.

This chain links TRBV4-2 with TRBJ2-7, with D tentatively TRBD2 (5 bases). This CDR3 is built from 17 residues. Germline CDR1 reads LGHNA; CDR2 reads YNFKEQ. V was pared by 0 bases and J by 8 bases, with 23 bases between. The CDR3 region is CASSQDVAGLYNDKQYF. CDR3 nucleotides: TGTGCCAGCAGCCAAGATGTGGCGGGCCTCTATAATGATAAGCAGTACTTC.

The chain joins TRBV7-9 to TRBJ1-2; 8 bases fit TRBD1. After removal of 5 bases from V and 4 bases from J, the junction contained 12 bases not matched to a gene. The CDR3 is 16 residues long. CDR1 and CDR2 (germline): SEHNR, FQNEAQ (reference sequence). CDR3 sequence: CASSRSGDRWGYGYTF. In DNA form, the CDR3 reads TGTGCCAGCAGCCGATCGGGGGACAGGTGGGGCTATGGCTACACCTTC.